This note documents a single TCR beta chain sequence. This specimen belongs to a study of technical replicates of blood from several donors. J was trimmed by 2 bases and V by 2 bases; bases with no gene match: 3. Germline CDR1 reads SGHKS; CDR2 reads YYEKEE (reference sequence). The CDR3 runs 14 residues. Data came from immunoSEQ multiplex PCR; TCRdb stores just in-frame clones and leaves some out. Among fewer than 85,000 clones listed, more than 85% were seen once. The rearrangement joins TRBV5-5 to TRBJ2-7; TRBD1 matches 8 bases. This TCR came from a human donor in good health. Some clones in this sample may be carry-over from other donors' samples. The sequencing input was PBMCs. In nucleotides, the CDR3 is TGTGCCAGCAGCTTACAGGGGGGACCCTACGAGCAGTACTTC. It is translated as CASSLQGGPYEQYF.